The 28 T cell receptor beta chains in this list originate from one sample, sequenced in a study of CD8 T cells in ankylosing spondylitis. General study points: Fewer than 10 highly homologous variants made up a TCR beta motif that seemed to typify ankylosing spondylitis blood.

Each CDR3 protein is one row after TCRdb ran MiXCR on the 5' RACE reads. The table has more than 500,000 distinct CDR3 sequences, about 5.2% seen once; the top ten hold 3% to 4.5%. These receptors' antigens are unknown. Sequencing was performed on blood, either unsorted or a sorted T cell fraction (not recorded which). These receptors all stem from a male donor with ankylosing spondylitis.

The chain combines TRBV6-2 or TRBV6-3 with TRBJ1-5, with D possibly matching TRBD1 (5 bases). The V gene lost 2 bases and the J gene lost 2 bases, with 10 bases spanning the gap. This CDR3 contains 15 residues. Germline V lookup: CDR1 MNHEY, CDR2 SVGEGT. CDR3 amino acids: CASSYGGLGNQPQHF. CDR3 coding DNA: TGTGCCAGCAGTTACGGGGGGTTGGGCAATCAGCCCCAGCATTTT.

The chain joins TRBV7-2 to TRBJ2-1; no firm D call. This CDR3 contains 14 residues. V shed 5 bases and J shed 4 bases, with 12 bases lying between them. Germline CDR1 SGHTA, CDR2 FQGNSA. CDR3 loop: CASSPSPLYNEQFF. The CDR3 coding sequence is TGTGCCAGCAGCCCAAGTCCACTATACAATGAGCAGTTCTTC.

This clonotype occurred many times. This chain links TRBV5-6 with TRBJ1-6, with 9 bases fitting TRBD1. In germline, CDR1 is SGHDT, CDR2 YYEEEE. Trimming cost V 2 bases and J 10 bases; bases outside gene matches: 7. The CDR3 consists of 15 residues. CDR3 in DNA: TGTGCCAGCAGCTTCTCCGGGACAGGGTACTCACCCCTCCACTTT. Its protein is CASSFSGTGYSPLHF.

In this sample, this clonotype turned up many times. This chain connects TRBV6-2 or TRBV6-3 to TRBJ2-7; no clear D. There are 11 residues in the CDR3. Germline assignment: CDR1 MNHEY and CDR2 SVGEGT. Trimming removed 8 bases at V and 1 base at J, with 6 bases between. DNA for the CDR3: TGTGCCAGCGCTAATTCCTACGAGCAGTACTTC. This gives the protein CASANSYEQYF.

The CDR3 reads CSVKRGSFTGELFF. CDR3 in DNA: TGCAGCGTAAAACGAGGGAGTTTCACCGGGGAGCTGTTTTTT. This sequence joins TRBV29-1 and TRBJ2-2; maybe TRBD2 (5 bases). In germline, CDR1 is SQVTM, CDR2 ANQGSEA. This CDR3 is 14 amino acids long. Trimming pared 6 bases from V and 4 bases from J, leaving 15 bases between.

This clonotype was counted between two and nine times. The chain has TRBV29-1 and TRBJ2-3; D uncertain. The germline V gene encodes CDR1 SQVTM and CDR2 ANQGSEA. The CDR3 contains 13 residues. V was shortened by 6 bases and J by 2 bases, with 12 bases between the two germline ends. The DNA of the CDR3 is TGCAGCGTAGAGACGGACCACACAGATACGCAGTATTTT. Protein product: CSVETDHTDTQYF.

This clonotype was seen many times. The rearrangement joins TRBV12-3 or TRBV12-4 to TRBJ2-2, with D unclear. The CDR3 runs to 13 residues. V was cut by 5 bases and J by 6 bases, with 10 bases left in between. CDR3 nucleotides: TGTGCCAGCAGTCCCGATAGGCCCGGGGAGCTGTTTTTT. It specifies CASSPDRPGELFF.

The gene calls are TRBV30 and TRBJ1-5; 7 nucleotides agree with TRBD1. Germline CDR1 GTSNPN, CDR2 SVGIG (reference sequence). This CDR3 comprises 13 residues. V trimming: 5 bases; J trimming: 7 bases; junction bases outside the gene matches: 8. CDR3 loop: CAWADRVGQPQHF. The CDR3 nucleotides read TGTGCCTGGGCCGACAGGGTCGGGCAGCCCCAGCATTTT.

This clonotype was recorded at least ten times. The chain is built from TRBV29-1 and TRBJ1-2; 11 bases align to TRBD1. The junction had 3 bases not matched to a gene; V was cut back by 6 bases and J by 3 bases. This CDR3 region has 13 residues. CDR1 and CDR2 from the germline V gene are SQVTM and ANQGSEA. The DNA of the CDR3 is TGCAGCGTAGGACAGGGGGCCGACTATGGCTACACCTTC. Translating gives CSVGQGADYGYTF.

Many counts were recorded for this clonotype. The V gene is TRBV28, the J gene TRBJ1-2, with D hard to call. The CDR3 consists of 13 residues. Germline CDR1 reads MDHEN; CDR2 reads SYDVKM. The V end was cut by 5 bases, the J end by 7 bases, with 14 bases between. The CDR3 region has the DNA TGTGCCAGCAGTCCCTCACAAGTGGGTGGCTACACCTTC. This sequence encodes CASSPSQVGGYTF.

In this sample, this clonotype turned up many times. The rearrangement uses TRBV12-3 or TRBV12-4 and TRBJ1-5, with a possible D match to TRBD1 (6 bases). V dropped 3 bases and J dropped 2 bases, with 17 bases sitting between them. The CDR3 is 17 amino acids. CDR3 DNA: TGTGCCAGCAGTTTCGGGACACCCTCGGTGGGCAATCAGCCCCAGCATTTT. As protein: CASSFGTPSVGNQPQHF.

This clonotype was observed at least ten times. The V and J genes are TRBV2 and TRBJ2-7; D is uncertain. Trimming pared 4 bases from V and 1 base from J, leaving 5 bases between. CDR1 and CDR2 from the germline V gene are SNHLY and FYNNEI. The CDR3 spans 12 residues. The CDR3 sequence: CASSVLSYEQYF. The CDR3 DNA reads TGTGCCAGCAGTGTCCTTTCCTACGAGCAGTACTTC.

In its sample, this clonotype was seen many times. The rearrangement links TRBV27 to TRBJ1-1, with TRBD1 matching 8 bases. Germline CDR1 MNHEY, CDR2 SMNVEV (reference sequence). There are 14 residues in the CDR3. J was trimmed by 4 bases and V by 6 bases; bases with no gene match: 7. The CDR3 nucleotides read TGTGCCAGCAGCCCGGGACAGGTCACCACTGAAGCTTTCTTT. This codes for CASSPGQVTTEAFF.

CDR3 nucleotide sequence: TGTGCCAGCAGCTTAGGGGCGGCTATCCACAATCAGCCCCAGCATTTT. This translates into CASSLGAAIHNQPQHF. The J gene is TRBJ1-5, the V gene TRBV7-2, with D unclear. V was shortened by 1 base and J by 3 bases, with 13 bases between the two germline ends. The CDR3 extends over 16 amino acids. The germline gives CDR1 SGHTA, CDR2 FQGNSA.

In its sample, this clonotype was seen many times. This rearrangement joins TRBV6-5 to TRBJ1-6; 8 nucleotides align to TRBD1. Germline loops: CDR1 MNHEY, CDR2 SVGAGI. This CDR3 contains 16 residues. The ends lost 4 bases at V and 0 bases at J; junction bases unmatched: 2. The CDR3: CASSSTGGSYNSPLHF. The CDR3, as DNA: TGTGCCAGCAGTTCCACAGGGGGCTCCTATAATTCACCCCTCCACTTT.

This clonotype has ten or more counts. The rearrangement uses TRBV27 and TRBJ2-7; the match to TRBD2 covers 9 bases. Germline-derived CDR1 and CDR2 are MNHEY and SMNVEV (reference sequence). This CDR3 is built from 14 residues. J gave up 3 bases and V 3 bases, and 3 bases lay outside the gene matches. The CDR3: CASSFLAGNYEQYF. The CDR3 bases are TGTGCCAGCAGTTTCCTAGCGGGGAACTACGAGCAGTACTTC.

This clonotype was seen repeatedly, ten times or more. The genes are TRBV5-1 and TRBJ2-1; 10 nucleotides align to TRBD2. The CDR3 totals 16 residues. CDR1 and CDR2 (germline): SGHRS, YFSETQ. Losses at the gene ends were 1 base for V and 12 bases for J; bases not matched to a gene: 13. CDR3 loop: CASSLRGLAGDRGQFF. The CDR3 DNA is TGCGCCAGCAGCTTGCGTGGGCTAGCGGGAGATCGGGGGCAGTTCTTC.

Concerning this clonotype itself: A much more abundant neighbour one base away suggests this may be a read error. V is TRBV28 and J is TRBJ2-7; a weak D match, TRBD2 (6 bases). Germline V lookup: CDR1 MDHEN, CDR2 SYDVKM. The CDR3 is 10 residues long. The CDR3 sequence is CASRDYEQHF. CDR3 coding DNA: TGTGCCAGCAGGGACTACGAGCAGCACTTC.

This clonotype came up many times. The V and J genes are TRBV6-1 and TRBJ1-4; D is undetermined. The CDR3 length is 15 residues. Trimming left V 6 bases short and J 8 bases short, with 19 bases between. The germline V gene has CDR1 MNHNS and CDR2 SASEGT. CDR3 region: CASSPPLRVYEKLFF. Written as DNA, the CDR3 is TGTGCCAGCAGCCCCCCGTTACGAGTCTACGAAAAACTGTTTTTT.

In this sample, this clonotype turned up many times. The chain recombines TRBV4-1 with TRBJ2-2; D not resolved. The germline V gene has CDR1 MGHRA and CDR2 YSYEKL. Trimming took off 4 bases at V and 1 base at J, with 10 bases between the two ends. The CDR3 length is 15 residues. CDR3 protein: CASSLTKGNTGELFF. Written as DNA, the CDR3 is TGCGCCAGCAGCCTTACCAAAGGGAACACCGGGGAGCTGTTTTTT.

This clonotype was seen at least ten times. The chain carries TRBV21-1 and TRBJ2-7. TRBV21-1 has pseudogene status. The CDR3 has 13 amino acids. CDR3: CADLARSSYEQYF. DNA of the CDR3: TGTGCCGACTTAGCAAGAAGCTCCTACGAGCAGTACTTC.

This clonotype was picked up many times. V gene TRBV7-2 combines with J gene TRBJ2-3, with unresolved D. The CDR3 loop spans 12 amino acids. In germline, CDR1 is SGHTA, CDR2 FQGNSA. The ends were cut back, 3 bases at V and 12 bases at J, with 13 bases in the middle. In DNA form, the CDR3 reads TGTGCCAGCAGCTTGCTTCGCGGAGCCCAGTATTTT. Its translation is CASSLLRGAQYF.

There are many counts of this clonotype. CDR3 region: CTPARAGAYNEQFF. For the CDR3, the DNA is TGCACCCCCGCCAGGGCGGGGGCCTACAATGAGCAGTTCTTC. This rearrangement joins TRBV20-1 to TRBJ2-1, with 7 nucleotides matching TRBD2. Germline values: CDR1 DFQATT, CDR2 SNEGSKA (reference sequence). The CDR3 totals 14 residues.

V is TRBV7-3 and J is TRBJ2-3; 8 bases line up with TRBD2. In germline, CDR1 is SGHTA, CDR2 FQGTGA. Trimming cost V 4 bases and J 2 bases; bases outside gene matches: 11. The CDR3 extends over 17 amino acids. The CDR3: CASSSPPSGGFTDTQYF. As DNA, the CDR3 is TGTGCCAGCAGCTCCCCCCCTTCGGGGGGGTTCACAGATACGCAGTATTTT.

Ten or more counts support this clonotype. The V gene is TRBV5-5, the J gene TRBJ2-3, with TRBD1 identical over 7 bases. This CDR3 spans 16 amino acids. The ends lost 4 bases at V and 1 base at J; junction bases unmatched: 9. CDR1 is SGHKS and CDR2 is YYEKEE in the germline V gene (reference sequence). The CDR3 region is CASSRFGTAGTDTQYF. The CDR3 region has the DNA TGTGCCAGCAGCCGCTTTGGGACAGCGGGCACAGATACGCAGTATTTT.

There are many counts of this clonotype. The genes are TRBV7-9 and TRBJ1-2; no clear D. CDR1 and CDR2 (germline): SEHNR, FQNEAQ (reference sequence). This CDR3 is 15 amino acids long. The V and J ends lost 0 bases and 0 bases respectively, with 8 bases between them. CDR3 in amino acids: CASSLAGSANYGYTF. CDR3 sequence (DNA): TGTGCCAGCAGCTTAGCGGGGTCGGCTAACTATGGCTACACCTTC.

This clonotype was observed at least ten times. The chain couples TRBV27 to TRBJ1-2; the D gene is possibly TRBD1 (6 bases). The V gene's germline CDR1 is MNHEY and CDR2 SMNVEV (reference sequence). The CDR3 has 13 amino acids. V was clipped by 5 bases and J by 9 bases, with 16 bases between them. The CDR3 DNA reads as TGTGCCAGCAGTACCTTCCCAACAGGGAGCTACACCTTC. Its protein is CASSTFPTGSYTF.

Many counts were recorded for this clonotype. The chain employs TRBV10-3 and TRBJ2-2; 7 nucleotides align to TRBD1. CDR3 length: 17 residues. Germline-derived CDR1 and CDR2 are ENHRY and SYGVKD. With 9 bases clipped from V and 6 bases from J, the junction kept 19 bases outside the gene matches. CDR3 sequence (DNA): TGTGCCATTTCACAGGGGACAGTCGCCGGGCAGGCCGGGGAGCTGTTTTTT. As protein: CAISQGTVAGQAGELFF.